Shown below are 27 T cell receptor beta chains from a single sample sequenced in a study of T cell changes during pregnancy in multiple sclerosis. The repertoire was sequenced with immunoSEQ multiplex PCR; TCRdb's copy has only in-frame clones and lacks some. The sample gives approximately 94,000 clones, about 90% of which show up once; around 1.8% is in the top ten. The specimen was peripheral blood, collected after pregnancy. The receptors derive from a female donor with multiple sclerosis, enrolled in a pregnancy study.

The CDR3 coding sequence is TGTGCCATCGGAAGCTGGAGGCACTCACCCCTCCACTTT. Translated: CAIGSWRHSPLHF. The rearrangement uses TRBV21-1 and TRBJ1-6. TRBV21-1 is assigned pseudogene status. The CDR3 has 13 residues.

This clone was seen a few times. V and J are TRBV19 and TRBJ2-7, with a weak D call TRBD1 (6 bases). Trimming pared 1 base from V and 1 base from J, leaving 11 bases between. In germline, CDR1 is LNHDA, CDR2 SQIVND (reference sequence). The CDR3 runs to 15 residues. The CDR3 coding sequence is TGTGCCAGTAGTATAGTGGGGACACCTTCCTACGAGCAGTACTTC. Translation gives CASSIVGTPSYEQYF.

The V gene is TRBV28, the J gene TRBJ2-1, with unresolved D. From germline, CDR1 is MDHEN and CDR2 SYDVKM. The CDR3 has 13 amino acids. Trimming left V 5 bases short and J 4 bases short, with 9 bases between. The CDR3 bases are TGTGCCAGCAGTCGCGACATGTACAATGAGCAGTTCTTC. Protein: CASSRDMYNEQFF.

The CDR3 sequence: CASSALPTGPGANVLTF. CDR3 coding DNA: TGTGCCAGCAGCGCTCTACCTACAGGGCCTGGGGCCAACGTCCTGACTTTC. The chain links TRBV7-3 to TRBJ2-6; weak D call: TRBD1 (6 bases). V lost 5 bases and J 2 bases, leaving 16 bases between the germline ends. This CDR3 is built from 17 residues. Germline CDR1 reads SGHTA; CDR2 reads FQGTGA.

The chain has TRBV15 and TRBJ1-1; no definite D call. This CDR3 has 14 residues. The V end lost 0 bases, the J end lost 0 bases, and 5 bases lay between the germline ends. Looked up from germline, CDR1 is LNHNV and CDR2 is YYDKDF (reference sequence). The DNA for the CDR3 is TGTGCCACCAGCAGAGATCGGGTGAACACTGAAGCTTTCTTT. Protein: CATSRDRVNTEAFF.

This clone was detected once. The rearrangement links TRBV23-1 to TRBJ2-7; 7 bases map to TRBD2. TRBV23-1 is annotated as an ORF whose role is uncertain. V shed 2 bases and J 6 bases; nucleotides not matched to a gene: 7. This CDR3 region has 14 residues. The DNA for the CDR3 is TGCGCCAGCAGTCAAATGACTAGCTCTCCCGAGCAGTACTTC. This encodes CASSQMTSSPEQYF.

The chain links TRBV28 to TRBJ1-5, with D possibly TRBD1 on 6 matching bases. The CDR3 contains 13 residues. Trimming removed 8 bases from V and 3 bases from J, with 11 bases in between. Germline CDR1 and CDR2: MDHEN and SYDVKM. CDR3 sequence reads: CASRGQLNQPQHF. For the CDR3, the DNA is TGTGCCAGCCGAGGACAGCTCAATCAGCCCCAGCATTTT.

This clone appeared a single time. The rearrangement uses TRBV19 and TRBJ1-2; 9 bases match TRBD1. Trimming at V came to 7 bases and at J to 7 bases, leaving 7 bases not matched to a gene. Germline V gene lookup returns CDR1 LNHDA and CDR2 SQIVND (reference sequence). The CDR3 runs 13 residues. The CDR3 nucleotides read TGTGCCAGTAAGGACAGGGGTACTTCTGGCTACACCTTC. This codes for CASKDRGTSGYTF.

The chain employs TRBV9 and TRBJ1-6; 7 nucleotides agree with TRBD1. Germline V gives CDR1 SGDLS, CDR2 YYNGEE. J gave up 13 bases and V 0 bases, and 10 bases lay outside the gene matches. The CDR3 runs 15 residues. CDR3: CASSVEGTARPPLHF. CDR3 nucleotide sequence: TGTGCCAGCAGCGTAGAGGGGACAGCCCGCCCCCCCCTCCACTTT.

The rearrangement uses TRBV28 and TRBJ2-7; TRBD2 matches 8 bases. This CDR3 is 15 amino acids long. Germline CDR1 and CDR2: MDHEN and SYDVKM. The ends lost 4 bases at V and 6 bases at J; junction bases unmatched: 11. The CDR3 DNA follows: TGTGCCAGCAGTTCCCGTTGGGTGGCGGGAGGCGAGCAGTACTTC. Residues: CASSSRWVAGGEQYF.

The J gene is TRBJ2-5, the V gene TRBV5-4, with TRBD1 matching 9 bases. The CDR3 totals 16 residues. CDR1 is SGHNT, CDR2 YYREEE, per germline (reference sequence). With 0 bases clipped from V and 4 bases from J, the junction kept 7 bases outside the gene matches. The CDR3 loop reads CASSLAPGQGGETQYF. The CDR3, as DNA: TGTGCCAGCAGCTTGGCCCCGGGACAGGGAGGAGAGACCCAGTACTTC.

The chain combines TRBV5-1 with TRBJ2-7, with TRBD1 as a possible D gene (6 bases). CDR3 length: 12 amino acids. The germline gives CDR1 SGHRS, CDR2 YFSETQ. V was cut by 4 bases and J by 4 bases, with 9 bases left in between. Here the CDR3 reads CASSRDIYEQYF. CDR3 DNA: TGCGCCAGCAGCAGGGACATTTACGAGCAGTACTTC.

This chain uses TRBV12-5 with TRBJ2-7, with 8 bases fitting TRBD1. Germline-derived CDR1 and CDR2 are LGHNT and FRNRAP. The CDR3 spans 14 residues. The trim removed 7 bases at V and 4 bases at J, leaving 9 bases unmatched. In DNA form, the CDR3 reads TGTGCTAGTGATCGGACAGGGAGTGGGTACGAGCAGTACTTC. It is translated as CASDRTGSGYEQYF. Drawing the rest from reference TRBV12-5 and TRBJ2-7, the complete variable domain is DARVTQTPRHKVTEMGQEVTMRCQPILGHNTVFWYRQTMMQGLELLAYFRNRAPLDDSGMPKDRFSAEMPDATLATLKIQPSEPRDSAVYFCASDRTGSGYEQYFGPGTRLTVT.

The chain employs TRBV7-2 and TRBJ1-1; tentatively, D is TRBD1 (5 bases). V dropped 2 bases and J dropped 2 bases, with 9 bases sitting between them. The V gene's germline CDR1 is SGHTA and CDR2 FQGNSA. The CDR3 loop spans 14 amino acids. Here the CDR3 DNA reads TGTGCCAGCAGCTTAAGGCAGGGTAACACTGAAGCTTTCTTT. This gives the protein CASSLRQGNTEAFF.

The chain uses TRBV11-2 and TRBJ2-1; 7 positions agree with TRBD2. V shed 7 bases and J 10 bases; nucleotides not matched to a gene: 13. Per germline, CDR1 SGHAT and CDR2 FQNNGV. This CDR3 region has 14 residues. CDR3 loop: CASTVGGPVREQFF. The CDR3 coding sequence is TGTGCCAGCACGGTGGGAGGGCCAGTCAGGGAGCAGTTCTTC.

The J gene is TRBJ1-1, the V gene TRBV6-5, with a weak D call TRBD1 (5 bases). The germline V gene encodes CDR1 MNHEY and CDR2 SVGAGI. The V end lost 0 bases, the J end lost 7 bases, and 18 bases lay between the germline ends. This CDR3 region has 16 residues. The CDR3 reads CASSYSIGTGVFEAFF. The DNA for the CDR3 is TGTGCCAGCAGTTACTCGATCGGGACGGGGGTTTTTGAAGCTTTCTTT.

The CDR3 region is CASNRDGQMEETQYF. DNA for the CDR3: TGTGCCAGCAACCGGGATGGGCAGATGGAAGAGACCCAGTACTTC. V and J are TRBV9 and TRBJ2-5, with D tentatively TRBD2 (5 bases). Trimming left V 6 bases short and J 3 bases short, with 18 bases between. Germline V CDR1 and CDR2: SGDLS, YYNGEE. CDR3 length equals 15 residues.

This rearrangement joins TRBV7-9 to TRBJ2-3; D possibly corresponds to TRBD2 (5 bases). Germline lookup yields CDR1 SEHNR and CDR2 FQNEAQ (reference sequence). V dropped 5 bases and J dropped 1 base, with 10 bases sitting between them. The CDR3 contains 14 residues. The CDR3 loop is CASSPLGGTDTQYF. The CDR3 DNA sequence: TGTGCCAGCAGCCCCCTCGGGGGCACAGATACGCAGTATTTT.

The chain carries TRBV19 and TRBJ2-2; D is unclear. Germline V CDR1 and CDR2: LNHDA, SQIVND (reference sequence). V dropped 3 bases and J dropped 1 base, with 6 bases sitting between them. The CDR3 contains 14 residues. This chain's CDR3 is CASSIHRNTGELFF. The CDR3 DNA is TGTGCCAGTAGTATCCACAGGAACACCGGGGAGCTGTTTTTT.

V is TRBV19 and J is TRBJ1-6, with 8 bases matching TRBD1. The germline V gene has CDR1 LNHDA and CDR2 SQIVND (reference sequence). J lost 8 bases, V lost 5 bases, and 2 bases had no gene match. This CDR3 is built from 13 residues. As DNA, the CDR3 is TGTGCCAGTAGTCCGGACAGGGATTCACCCCTCCACTTT. Protein sequence: CASSPDRDSPLHF.

This sequence joins TRBV6-1 and TRBJ1-5, with TRBD1 identical over 10 bases. Germline CDR1 MNHNS, CDR2 SASEGT. The V and J ends lost 6 bases and 9 bases, in that order; junction bases with no gene match: 11. The CDR3 runs to 15 residues. For the CDR3, the DNA is TGTGCCAGCAGCGCGACAGGGGGCGGGTCTGTGCCCCAGCATTTT. Its translation is CASSATGGGSVPQHF.

Here the CDR3 reads CATSSPAGYKSGELFF. DNA of the CDR3: TGTGCCACCAGCAGTCCCGCGGGGTATAAGTCCGGGGAGCTGTTTTTT. The chain couples TRBV15 to TRBJ2-2, with a weak D call TRBD2 (6 bases). The germline gives CDR1 LNHNV, CDR2 YYDKDF (reference sequence). CDR3 length: 16 amino acids. Trimming removed 3 bases at V and 6 bases at J, with 17 bases between. Using reference TRBV15 and TRBJ2-2 for the parts outside the CDR3, the full variable domain is DAMVIQNPRYQVTQFGKPVTLSCSQTLNHNVMYWYQQKSSQAPKLLFHYYDKDFNNEADTPDNFQSRRPNTSFCFLDIRSPGLGDTAMYLCATSSPAGYKSGELFFGEGSRLTVL.

The chain links TRBV27 to TRBJ2-7, with 11 bases that match TRBD1. Germline trimming cut 4 bases from V and 5 bases from J; bases unmatched to any gene: 7. Germline V gene data show CDR1 as MNHEY and CDR2 as SMNVEV (reference sequence). The CDR3 spans 15 residues. The CDR3 here is CASSSLGQGANEQYF. CDR3 coding DNA: TGTGCCAGCAGTTCCCTCGGACAGGGGGCTAACGAGCAGTACTTC.

The chain uses TRBV6-5 and TRBJ2-7; D is unresolved. V was trimmed by 3 bases and J by 0 bases, leaving 9 bases between them. This CDR3 comprises 14 residues. Germline V gives CDR1 MNHEY, CDR2 SVGAGI. CDR3 loop: CASSYKESSYEQYF. DNA for the CDR3: TGTGCCAGCAGTTATAAGGAGAGCTCCTACGAGCAGTACTTC.

The chain recombines TRBV5-1 with TRBJ2-1; 8 bases are a match to TRBD1. V lost 4 bases, J lost 7 bases, and 7 bases stayed unmatched. The length of the CDR3 is 14 residues. CDR1 is SGHRS, CDR2 YFSETQ, per germline. CDR3 sequence (DNA): TGCGCCAGCAGCGCGAGACAGGGGTATAATGAGCAGTTCTTC. It codes for CASSARQGYNEQFF.

This chain joins TRBV6-1 and TRBJ1-3; D gene unclear. V gave up 2 bases and J gave up 0 bases, with 8 bases separating them. Looked up from germline, CDR1 is MNHNS and CDR2 is SASEGT. The CDR3 covers 15 residues. The CDR3 protein is CASSEFVNSGNTIYF. The CDR3, as DNA: TGTGCCAGCAGTGAATTTGTCAACTCTGGAAACACCATATATTTT.

This sequence joins TRBV9 and TRBJ2-3; 8 bases are a match to TRBD2. Looked up from germline, CDR1 is SGDLS and CDR2 is YYNGEE. This CDR3 is built from 15 residues. V was clipped by 0 bases and J by 0 bases; unmatched bases: 0. CDR3: CASSVASGSTDTQYF. CDR3 bases: TGTGCCAGCAGCGTAGCTAGCGGGAGCACAGATACGCAGTATTTT. Together with reference TRBV9 and TRBJ2-3, the CDR3 gives the full variable domain: DSGVTQTPKHLITATGQRVTLRCSPRSGDLSVYWYQQSLDQGLQFLIQYYNGEERAKGNILERFSAQQFPDLHSELNLSSLELGDSALYFCASSVASGSTDTQYFGPGTRLTVL.